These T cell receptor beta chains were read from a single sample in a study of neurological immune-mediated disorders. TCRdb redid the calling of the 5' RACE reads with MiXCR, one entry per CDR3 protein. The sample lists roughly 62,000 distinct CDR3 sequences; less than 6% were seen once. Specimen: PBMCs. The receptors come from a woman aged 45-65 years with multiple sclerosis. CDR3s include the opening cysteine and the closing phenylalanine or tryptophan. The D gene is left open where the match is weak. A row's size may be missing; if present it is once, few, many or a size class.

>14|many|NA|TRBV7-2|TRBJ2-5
CASSLALTRTTQYF
TGTGCCAGCAGCTTAGCCCTCACCCGGACGACCCAGTACTTC
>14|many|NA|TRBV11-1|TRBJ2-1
CASSLEVRAHEQFF
TGTGCCAGCAGCTTAGAGGTCAGGGCCCATGAGCAGTTCTTC
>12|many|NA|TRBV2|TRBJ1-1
CASSEGSREAFF
TGTGCCAGCAGTGAAGGGAGCCGTGAAGCTTTCTTT
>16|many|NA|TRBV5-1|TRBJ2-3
CASSLYDPRKSDTQYF
TGCGCCAGCAGCTTGTACGACCCCCGAAAGTCGGATACGCAGTATTTT
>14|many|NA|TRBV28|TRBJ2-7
CASSYQGNSYEQYF
TGTGCCAGCAGCTATCAGGGGAATTCCTACGAGCAGTACTTC
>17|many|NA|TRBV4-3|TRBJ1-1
CASSQQPVEAVNTEAFF
TGCGCCAGCAGCCAGCAGCCTGTGGAGGCTGTGAACACTGAAGCTTTCTTT
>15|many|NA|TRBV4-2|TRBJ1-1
CASSPPPYRDTEAFF
TGTGCCAGCAGCCCCCCCCCGTACCGGGACACTGAAGCTTTCTTT
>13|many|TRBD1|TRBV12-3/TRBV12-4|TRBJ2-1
CASSPLLRQGEFF
TGTGCCAGCAGTCCCCTCCTCAGACAGGGGGAGTTCTTC
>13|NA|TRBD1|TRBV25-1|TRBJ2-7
CASRRGTGYEQYF
TGTGCCAGCAGGAGGGGGACAGGATACGAGCAGTACTTC
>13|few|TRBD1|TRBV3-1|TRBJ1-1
CASNRGRDTEAFF
TGTGCCAGCAACAGGGGGCGCGACACTGAAGCTTTCTTT
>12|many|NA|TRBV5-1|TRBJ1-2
CASSLTNYGYTF
TGCGCCAGCAGCTTGACAAACTATGGCTACACCTTC
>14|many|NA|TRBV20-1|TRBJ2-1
CSAGRNRVGNEQFF
TGCAGTGCTGGCCGGAACAGGGTAGGCAATGAGCAGTTCTTC
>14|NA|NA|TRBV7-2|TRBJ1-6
CASSEGAGRSPLHF
TGTGCCAGCAGCGAAGGGGCGGGGCGGTCACCCCTCCACTTT
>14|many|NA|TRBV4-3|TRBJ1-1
CASSQYEGVTEAFF
TGCGCCAGCAGCCAATACGAGGGCGTCACTGAAGCTTTCTTT
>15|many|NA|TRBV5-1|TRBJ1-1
CASSPLGQRNTEAFF
TGCGCCAGCAGTCCCCTTGGACAGCGAAACACTGAAGCTTTCTTT
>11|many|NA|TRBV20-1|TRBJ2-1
CSAREDNEQFF
TGCAGTGCTAGGGAGGATAATGAGCAGTTCTTC
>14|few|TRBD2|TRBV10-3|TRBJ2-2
CAITRGGNTGELFF
TGTGCCATCACGCGGGGGGGGAACACCGGGGAGCTGTTTTTT
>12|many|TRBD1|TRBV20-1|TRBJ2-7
CSARGQFYEQYF
TGCAGTGCTAGGGGACAGTTCTACGAGCAGTACTTC
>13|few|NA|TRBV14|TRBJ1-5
CASSQGGSQPQNF
TGTGCCAGCAGCCAAGGGGGCAGTCAGCCCCAGAATTTT
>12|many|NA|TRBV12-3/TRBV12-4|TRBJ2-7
CASSWQGYEQYF
TGTGCCAGCAGTTGGCAGGGTTACGAGCAGTACTTC
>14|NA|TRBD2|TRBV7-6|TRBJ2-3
CASSSAGGVDTQYF
TGTGCCAGCAGTTCCGCGGGGGGGGTGGATACGCAGTATTTT
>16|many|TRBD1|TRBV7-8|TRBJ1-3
CASSIGQGLSGNTIYF
TGTGCCAGCAGCATAGGACAGGGACTATCTGGAAACACCATATATTTT
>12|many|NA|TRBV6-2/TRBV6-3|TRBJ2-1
CASSWPGYEQFF
TGTGCCAGCAGTTGGCCGGGCTATGAGCAGTTCTTC
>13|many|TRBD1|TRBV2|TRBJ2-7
CARSGTGIYEQYF
TGTGCCAGATCCGGGACAGGGATTTACGAGCAGTACTTC
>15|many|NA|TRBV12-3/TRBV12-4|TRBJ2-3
CASTTTRRGTDTQYF
TGTGCCAGCACTACAACTAGGAGGGGAACAGATACGCAGTATTTT
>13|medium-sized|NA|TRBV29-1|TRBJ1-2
CSVSGGVNYGYTF
TGCAGCGTTTCTGGGGGAGTCAACTATGGCTACACCTTC